One sample yielded the 24 T cell receptor beta chains listed below, sequenced in a study of identical twins. TCRdb itself ran the 5' RACE reads through MiXCR, one entry per CDR3 protein. The sample lists 1,800,000 or so distinct CDR3 sequences, less than 35% occurring once. Sequenced input: cord blood. These receptors originate from a newborn girl in good health.

The chain uses TRBV2 and TRBJ2-3, with 12 bases identical to TRBD2. CDR1 and CDR2 from the germline V gene are SNHLY and FYNNEI. V shed 3 bases, J shed 2 bases, and the junction held 3 bases outside the gene matches. This CDR3 has 16 residues. The CDR3 DNA reads TGTGCCAGCAGTGAGACTAGCGGGGGTTACACAGATACGCAGTATTTT. Translation: CASSETSGGYTDTQYF.

This clonotype was recorded at least ten times. This chain uses TRBV24-1 with TRBJ2-7, with D unresolved. V dropped 4 bases and J dropped 4 bases, with 7 bases sitting between them. Germline CDR1 is KGHDR and CDR2 is SFDVKD. This CDR3 contains 12 residues. The CDR3 sequence: CATSDQGYEQYF. The CDR3, as DNA: TGTGCCACCAGTGACCAAGGGTACGAGCAGTACTTC.

This clonotype was detected a few times. The genes are TRBV6-2 or TRBV6-3 and TRBJ2-3; 8 positions agree with TRBD2. Trimming cost V 2 bases and J 3 bases; bases outside gene matches: 13. The CDR3 consists of 18 residues. Germline CDR1 and CDR2: MNHEY and SVGEGT. CDR3 residues: CASSYMGGSGTSTDTQYF. Here the CDR3 DNA reads TGTGCCAGCAGTTACATGGGTGGTAGCGGGACATCGACAGATACGCAGTATTTT.

A few counts support this clonotype. The rearrangement uses TRBV5-1 and TRBJ2-7, with D hard to call. The V gene lost 1 base and the J gene lost 3 bases, with 20 bases spanning the gap. The CDR3 loop spans 17 amino acids. Germline CDR1 is SGHRS and CDR2 is YFSETQ. The CDR3 sequence is CASSLSVDFIPNYEQYF. DNA of the CDR3: TGCGCCAGCAGCTTGTCGGTCGATTTCATACCGAACTACGAGCAGTACTTC.

A few counts support this clonotype. V gene TRBV4-2 combines with J gene TRBJ1-6; D is unresolved. Trimming took off 4 bases at V and 0 bases at J, with 13 bases between the two ends. CDR1 and CDR2 (germline): LGHNA, YNFKEQ. This CDR3 has 17 residues. The CDR3 DNA is TGTGCCAGCAGCCGGGTCGGTGTCGGCTCCTATAATTCACCCCTCCACTTT. This translates into CASSRVGVGSYNSPLHF.

This clonotype turned up a few times. The CDR3, as DNA: TGCAGTGCTCTCCAAGCTCCCGGCTTCGAGTCCCAGTACTTC. Its protein product is CSALQAPGFESQYF. The rearrangement joins TRBV20-1 to TRBJ2-7, with D unclear. Germline loops: CDR1 DFQATT, CDR2 SNEGSKA (reference sequence). Trimming took off 5 bases at V and 10 bases at J, with 24 bases between the two ends. This CDR3 has 14 residues.

V is TRBV5-1 and J is TRBJ2-3; D perhaps matches TRBD2 (7 bases). V lost 4 bases and J 10 bases, leaving 22 bases between the germline ends. CDR1 and CDR2 from the germline V gene are SGHRS and YFSETQ. CDR3 length equals 15 residues. CDR3 coding DNA: TGCGCCAGCAGCCCGGGGACTACGGGAGGACAGCCGCAGTATTTT. As protein: CASSPGTTGGQPQYF. Drawing the rest from reference TRBV5-1 and TRBJ2-3, the complete variable domain is KAGVTQTPRYLIKTRGQQVTLSCSPISGHRSVSWYQQTPGQGLQFLFEYFSETQRNKGNFPGRFSGRQFSNSRSEMNVSTLELGDSALYLCASSPGTTGGQPQYFGPGTRLTVL.

The V and J genes are TRBV7-2 and TRBJ1-1; 10 bases agree with TRBD1. Unmatched junction bases numbered 4, after V lost 6 bases and J lost 0 bases. The V gene's germline CDR1 is SGHTA and CDR2 FQGNSA. CDR3 length: 15 amino acids. The CDR3 is CASRPDRGVNTEAFF. CDR3 DNA sequence: TGTGCCAGCAGACCGGACAGGGGGGTGAACACTGAAGCTTTCTTT.

This CDR3 reads CASSPTSGRALPYF. CDR3 coding DNA: TGTGCCAGCAGCCCCACTAGCGGGAGGGCCCTACCGTACTTC. The V and J genes are TRBV28 and TRBJ2-5, with 13 nucleotides matching TRBD2. The length of the CDR3 is 14 residues. Germline CDR1 is MDHEN and CDR2 is SYDVKM. The V segment lost 6 bases and the J segment 13 bases; nucleotides outside the gene matches: 11.

CDR3 sequence (DNA): TGTGCCAGCAGTCCAGACAGTGCCAGCTCCTACAATGAGCAGTTCTTC. Residues: CASSPDSASSYNEQFF. The V gene is TRBV2, the J gene TRBJ2-1, with a weak D call TRBD1 (5 bases). The CDR3 has 16 residues. V lost 5 bases, J lost 0 bases, and 14 bases lay in between. Germline values: CDR1 SNHLY, CDR2 FYNNEI.

The rearrangement uses TRBV20-1 and TRBJ1-2, with 11 bases lining up with TRBD1. V dropped 3 bases and J dropped 10; count of bases not matched to a gene: 7. This CDR3 is 13 amino acids long. The germline V gene has CDR1 DFQATT and CDR2 SNEGSKA (reference sequence). CDR3 bases: TGCAGTGCTAGGGGGGACAGGGGGGCTCACTACACCTTC. The encoded protein is CSARGDRGAHYTF.

This chain connects TRBV11-2 to TRBJ2-7; D gene ambiguous. CDR1 is SGHAT, CDR2 FQNNGV, per germline. CDR3 size: 16 residues. V was trimmed by 3 bases and J by 7 bases, leaving 22 bases between them. The CDR3 reads CASSLTTRGSCNEQYF. The CDR3 nucleotides read TGTGCCAGCAGCTTGACGACTCGAGGCTCCTGCAATGAGCAGTACTTC.

The chain uses TRBV7-2 and TRBJ2-2, with D perhaps TRBD2 (6 bases). This CDR3 contains 16 residues. Trimming shortened V by 1 base and J by 4 bases, and 13 bases separated the two germline ends. The germline V gene has CDR1 SGHTA and CDR2 FQGNSA. The CDR3 reads CASSLEVGGTTGELFF. In DNA form, the CDR3 reads TGTGCCAGCAGCTTAGAGGTGGGGGGTACCACCGGGGAGCTGTTTTTT.

The rearrangement uses TRBV3-1 and TRBJ2-2; no reliable D call. From germline, CDR1 is LGHDT and CDR2 YNNKEL (reference sequence). The length of the CDR3 is 14 residues. The germline V and J ends were trimmed by 0 bases and 5 bases, with 7 bases remaining between them. The CDR3 region is CASSQDIGTGELFF. For the CDR3, the DNA is TGTGCCAGCAGCCAAGATATTGGGACCGGGGAGCTGTTTTTT.

This clonotype was seen only a few times. The chain carries TRBV2 and TRBJ2-7; a weak D match, TRBD2 (5 bases). The CDR3 consists of 16 residues. V was cut by 7 bases and J by 1 base, with 20 bases left in between. Per germline, CDR1 SNHLY and CDR2 FYNNEI. CDR3 sequence: CASMSTFWQRSYEQYF. In nucleotides, the CDR3 is TGTGCCAGCATGTCGACCTTCTGGCAGCGGTCCTACGAGCAGTACTTC.

This clonotype appeared a few times. The chain joins TRBV5-1 to TRBJ2-3; 7 bases map to TRBD1. CDR1 SGHRS and CDR2 YFSETQ come from the germline V gene. The ends lost 0 bases at V and 10 bases at J; junction bases unmatched: 8. The CDR3 sequence is 14 residues long. The CDR3 DNA is TGCGCCAGCAGCTTGGAGGGGGCGCCTGATGCGCAGTATTTT. This sequence encodes CASSLEGAPDAQYF.

This clonotype appeared a single time. V and J are TRBV30 and TRBJ2-3; TRBD2 aligns across 10 bases. J gave up 4 bases and V 2 bases, and 6 bases lay outside the gene matches. This CDR3 spans 15 amino acids. Germline assignment: CDR1 GTSNPN and CDR2 SVGIG (reference sequence). The CDR3 DNA follows: TGTGCCTGGAGTACAAGCGGGGGGGCCGCAGATACGCAGTATTTT. This translates into CAWSTSGGAADTQYF.

This clonotype was seen only a few times. This chain uses TRBV12-5 with TRBJ1-2; D is undetermined. Trimming cost V 5 bases and J 3 bases, with 7 bases left between them. Germline V CDR1 and CDR2: LGHNT, FRNRAP. The CDR3 covers 12 residues. The CDR3 protein is CASGPGHYGYTF. The CDR3 DNA follows: TGTGCTAGTGGTCCCGGACACTATGGCTACACCTTC. Full variable domain (outside the CDR3, taken from reference TRBV12-5 and TRBJ1-2): DARVTQTPRHKVTEMGQEVTMRCQPILGHNTVFWYRQTMMQGLELLAYFRNRAPLDDSGMPKDRFSAEMPDATLATLKIQPSEPRDSAVYFCASGPGHYGYTFGSGTRLTVV.

The J gene is TRBJ1-2, the V gene TRBV10-3; no definite D call. CDR1 and CDR2 from the germline V gene are ENHRY and SYGVKD. This CDR3 has 19 residues. Trimming cost V 0 bases and J 0 bases, with 20 bases left between them. CDR3 region: CAISESMAEANPANYGYTF. The DNA for the CDR3 is TGTGCCATCAGTGAGTCGATGGCAGAAGCTAATCCAGCTAACTATGGCTACACCTTC.

This clonotype was seen a handful of times. V gene TRBV20-1 combines with J gene TRBJ2-3, with 9 bases that match TRBD2. CDR1 is DFQATT and CDR2 is SNEGSKA in the germline V gene (reference sequence). CDR3 size: 16 residues. V gave up 0 bases and J gave up 4 bases; unmatched junction bases: 8. The CDR3 here is CSAREWLAGRADTQYF. CDR3 nucleotides: TGCAGTGCTAGAGAATGGCTAGCGGGACGTGCAGATACGCAGTATTTT.

The genes are TRBV27 and TRBJ2-1; no firm D call. Trimming left V 3 bases short and J 3 bases short, with 12 bases between. Germline loops: CDR1 MNHEY, CDR2 SMNVEV (reference sequence). CDR3 size: 15 residues. In DNA form, the CDR3 reads TGTGCCAGCAGTTTCGGCAGATCGGACTACAATGAGCAGTTCTTC. Its protein product is CASSFGRSDYNEQFF.

Remarks on this clonotype: The junction and the germline gene differ at one end; a read error may be behind it. The chain has TRBV6-2 or TRBV6-3 and TRBJ1-2; D gene uncertain. The CDR3 extends over 15 amino acids. The germline CDR1 and CDR2 sequences are MNHEY and SVGEGT. The CDR3 protein is CASSYLLRETYDYTF. The CDR3 bases are TGTGCCAGCAGTTACCTTTTGAGGGAGACCTATGACTACACCTTC.

The chain joins TRBV4-1 to TRBJ1-4, with TRBD1 as a possible D gene (5 bases). The germline V gene has CDR1 MGHRA and CDR2 YSYEKL. The length of the CDR3 is 14 residues. Trimming shortened V by 8 bases and J by 8 bases, and 18 bases separated the two germline ends. The CDR3 loop is CASQVGRGKEKLFF. CDR3 sequence (DNA): TGCGCCAGCCAAGTTGGAAGGGGTAAAGAAAAACTGTTTTTT.

The sample holds a few counts of this clonotype. The chain is built from TRBV25-1 and TRBJ2-1; D is uncertain. V lost 2 bases and J 0 bases, leaving 11 bases between the germline ends. Germline V gene lookup returns CDR1 MGHDK and CDR2 SYGVNS. This CDR3 region has 16 residues. This CDR3 reads CASSESAVSSYNEQFF. CDR3 sequence (DNA): TGTGCCAGCAGTGAAAGTGCGGTCAGCTCCTACAATGAGCAGTTCTTC.